This T cell receptor (beta chain) was captured by sequencing in a study of cytomegalovirus exposure and HLA in healthy donors. CDR3 length: 16 residues. Germline CDR1 SGHVS, CDR2 FQNEAQ. After removal of 5 bases from V and 4 bases from J, the junction contained 11 bases not matched to a gene. Turning to this clone: The antigen is undetermined.

The study, taken as a whole, reports: Several of the most significant clusters were apparently associated with common viral pathogens in a later analysis.

Amplification used 60 Vbeta primers and 13 Jbeta primers. Clones were sequenced by immunoSEQ multiplex PCR, and TCRdb holds only the in-frame ones, with some missing. Counted here are about 190,000 clones, roughly 81% occurring once; the ten biggest clones make up over 2%. At sampling all donors were nominally healthy, likely with unrecorded immune exposures. The receptor was isolated from a woman in her twenties or thirties in good health and CMV-seropositive. The sample taken for sequencing was PBMCs. This chain links TRBV7-8 with TRBJ1-3; 7 bases align to TRBD1. CDR3 protein: CASSVPTRGKGNTIYF. CDR3 DNA sequence: TGTGCCAGCAGCGTCCCGACCAGGGGGAAAGGAAACACCATATATTTT. The variable domain in full, completed from reference TRBV7-8 and TRBJ1-3, reads GAGVSQSPRYKVAKRGQDVALRCDPISGHVSLFWYQQALGQGPEFLTYFQNEAQLDKSGLPSDRFFAERPEGSVSTLKIQRTQQEDSAVYLCASSVPTRGKGNTIYFGEGSWLTVV.